Following are 5 T cell receptor beta chains from one sample sequenced in a study of blood T cell repertoires in COVID-19 (dated by TCRdb to about 2020). The library relied on the immunoSEQ multiplex PCR assay. What TCRdb holds here is the immuneACCESS table cut down to in-frame rearrangements. Part of the clones is not present; checked against another copy, under half of the missing clones reflect an unresolved V gene, and the others are unexplained. The sample data list tens of thousands of clones, and roughly four fifths of these were observed just once. The ten largest clones capture roughly 3.5% of the sample. Sequencing input: peripheral blood. Receptors were obtained from a man between 60 and 70 years old with acute or convalescent COVID-19.

This rearrangement joins TRBV9 to TRBJ2-5, with D possibly being TRBD1 (6 bases). The germline V and J ends were trimmed by 0 bases and 0 bases, with 9 bases remaining between them. The CDR3 sequence is 15 residues long. Germline V lookup: CDR1 SGDLS, CDR2 YYNGEE. Written as DNA, the CDR3 is TGTGCCAGCAGCGTAGGGGGGCTTTACCAAGAGACCCAGTACTTC. Amino acids: CASSVGGLYQETQYF.

V is TRBV27 and J is TRBJ1-2; 8 bases are shared with TRBD1. V gave up 6 bases and J gave up 4 bases; unmatched junction bases: 4. Germline CDR1 MNHEY, CDR2 SMNVEV (reference sequence). CDR3 length equals 13 residues. CDR3 DNA sequence: TGTGCCAGCAGCCCAGGGGGCCTCTATGGCTACACCTTC. It codes for CASSPGGLYGYTF.

The chain combines TRBV19 with TRBJ1-2; D not certain. Germline V CDR1 and CDR2: LNHDA, SQIVND (reference sequence). Trimming removed 4 bases from V and 8 bases from J, with 17 bases in between. There are 14 residues in the CDR3. CDR3: CASSRQTREGGYTF. The CDR3 coding sequence is TGTGCCAGTAGTAGACAAACACGCGAGGGAGGCTACACCTTC. Full variable domain (outside the CDR3, taken from reference TRBV19 and TRBJ1-2): DGGITQSPKYLFRKEGQNVTLSCEQNLNHDAMYWYRQDPGQGLRLIYYSQIVNDFQKGDIAEGYSVSREKKESFPLTVTSAQKNPTAFYLCASSRQTREGGYTFGSGTRLTVV.

A single count supports this clone. This rearrangement joins TRBV19 to TRBJ2-1; TRBD1 is a possible D gene (6 bases). This CDR3 has 12 amino acids. Trimming pared 7 bases from V and 6 bases from J, leaving 10 bases between. Germline CDR1 LNHDA, CDR2 SQIVND (reference sequence). The CDR3 reads CASKGQFNEQFF. CDR3 sequence (DNA): TGTGCCAGTAAAGGACAGTTCAATGAGCAGTTCTTC.

The CDR3 here is CASSPPGQRKTEAFF. The CDR3 region has the DNA TGTGCCAGCTCACCACCCGGACAGAGGAAGACTGAAGCTTTCTTT. V gene TRBV18 combines with J gene TRBJ1-1; D perhaps matches TRBD1 (6 bases). V was pared by 0 bases and J by 5 bases, with 13 bases between. The CDR3 spans 15 residues. CDR1 and CDR2 from the germline V gene are KGHSH and LQKENI. Full variable domain (missing parts from reference TRBV18 and TRBJ1-1): NAGVMQNPRHLVRRRGQEARLRCSPMKGHSHVYWYRQLPEEGLKFMVYLQKENIIDESGMPKERFSAEFPKEGPSILRIQQVVRGDSAAYFCASSPPGQRKTEAFFGQGTRLTVV.